The 18 T cell receptor beta chains given below trace back to one sample, sequenced in a study of response to subunit inactivated influenza vaccine. One entry per CDR3 protein results from TCRdb running MiXCR on the RT-PCR reads. The sample holds around 200,000 distinct CDR3 sequences, about 12% seen once. These data also featured in a second study, about T cells expressing NK-cell markers. This second study notes: Beta-chain TCR cDNA was generated via 5'RACE template switching with UMIs.

Source: CD8+ T cells sorted from PBMCs, taken approximately 13 days after vaccination. These receptors were collected from a man in his fifties or sixties who received an inactivated influenza vaccine.

The chain is built from TRBV4-2 and TRBJ1-5; D gene unclear. This CDR3 is 14 amino acids long. In germline, CDR1 is LGHNA, CDR2 YNFKEQ. Trimming left V 1 base short and J 2 bases short, with 6 bases between. In DNA form, the CDR3 reads TGTGCCAGCAGCCAAGGCTCAGGCAATCAGCCCCAGCATTTT. Its protein is CASSQGSGNQPQHF.

Ten or more counts support this clonotype. The genes are TRBV29-1 and TRBJ2-5; a possible D gene is TRBD1 (6 bases). Trimming took 0 bases from V and 5 from J, leaving 16 bases between them. This CDR3 is 15 amino acids long. CDR1 and CDR2 (germline): SQVTM, ANQGSEA. The CDR3 reads CSVEDLDSRGETQYF. The CDR3 DNA is TGCAGCGTTGAAGATCTTGACTCAAGGGGGGAGACCCAGTACTTC.

Ten or more counts support this clonotype. V and J are TRBV7-9 and TRBJ1-1; 7 nucleotides line up with TRBD1. CDR1 is SEHNR, CDR2 FQNEAQ, per germline (reference sequence). The length of the CDR3 is 10 residues. Trimming cost V 8 bases and J 6 bases; bases outside gene matches: 0. DNA of the CDR3: TGTGCCAGCGGACAGGCTGAAGCTTTCTTT. It specifies CASGQAEAFF.

This clonotype was picked up a small number of times. The chain joins TRBV5-1 to TRBJ2-7; 9 positions agree with TRBD1. Losses at the gene ends were 4 bases for V and 3 bases for J; bases not matched to a gene: 8. Germline-derived CDR1 and CDR2 are SGHRS and YFSETQ. This CDR3 has 15 residues. The CDR3 reads CASSIGQGLVYEQYF. CDR3 DNA sequence: TGCGCCAGCAGCATAGGACAGGGGTTGGTCTACGAGCAGTACTTC.

This clonotype has more than one count but fewer than ten. V is TRBV27 and J is TRBJ2-3, with no clear D. In germline, CDR1 is MNHEY, CDR2 SMNVEV (reference sequence). V was shortened by 0 bases and J by 2 bases, with 6 bases between the two germline ends. There are 14 residues in the CDR3. In DNA form, the CDR3 reads TGTGCCAGCAGTTTATCGGGTCCCACAGATACGCAGTATTTT. Translated, it gives CASSLSGPTDTQYF.

This clonotype was seen many times. The chain is built from TRBV5-1 and TRBJ2-7, with a possible D match to TRBD2 (6 bases). Looked up from germline, CDR1 is SGHRS and CDR2 is YFSETQ. The CDR3 totals 14 residues. V lost 2 bases, J lost 3 bases, and 12 bases lay in between. The CDR3 DNA reads as TGCGCCAGCAGCTTCTCCCGGGAGTTCTACGAGCAGTACTTC. Protein sequence: CASSFSREFYEQYF.

This clonotype was found a few times. V and J are TRBV9 and TRBJ1-4, with D unclear. Germline values: CDR1 SGDLS, CDR2 YYNGEE. The CDR3 spans 15 residues. V lost 1 base to trimming and J lost 0 bases, with 7 bases between them. The CDR3 nucleotides read TGTGCCAGCAGCGTATCGGCTGCAACTAATGAAAAACTGTTTTTT. This translates into CASSVSAATNEKLFF.

This clonotype was detected a few times. The chain carries TRBV6-5 and TRBJ1-1, with D hard to call. The germline V and J ends were trimmed by 4 bases and 3 bases, with 9 bases remaining between them. This CDR3 has 13 amino acids. Germline V gene data show CDR1 as MNHEY and CDR2 as SVGAGI. CDR3 region: CASSFLQHTEAFF. CDR3 sequence (DNA): TGTGCCAGCAGTTTCTTACAGCACACTGAAGCTTTCTTT.

There are a few counts of this clonotype. The chain couples TRBV29-1 to TRBJ2-2; no definite D call. The CDR3 sequence is 12 residues long. Trimming cost V 4 bases and J 1 base, with 4 bases left between them. Germline values: CDR1 SQVTM, CDR2 ANQGSEA. CDR3 in amino acids: CSVAENTGELFF. Written as DNA, the CDR3 is TGCAGCGTTGCCGAGAACACCGGGGAGCTGTTTTTT.

This clonotype was seen a few times. The V call is TRBV20-1, the J call TRBJ2-1, with D uncertain. V lost 3 bases to trimming and J lost 6 bases, with 9 bases between them. The CDR3 has 12 residues. Germline V lookup: CDR1 DFQATT, CDR2 SNEGSKA (reference sequence). The CDR3 protein is CSASFRSNEQFF. The CDR3 DNA is TGCAGTGCTAGTTTCAGGAGCAATGAGCAGTTCTTC.

This clonotype was seen more than once but under ten times. This chain connects TRBV20-1 to TRBJ2-7, with TRBD2 matching 12 bases. The CDR3 runs to 15 residues. Germline lookup yields CDR1 DFQATT and CDR2 SNEGSKA (reference sequence). Trimming at V came to 0 bases and at J to 6 bases, leaving 6 bases not matched to a gene. The CDR3: CSARDGTSGYPEQYF. Written as DNA, the CDR3 is TGCAGTGCTAGAGATGGGACTAGCGGGTACCCCGAGCAGTACTTC.

This clonotype appeared a few times. This chain links TRBV7-9 with TRBJ1-2; D gene unclear. This CDR3 region has 13 residues. Germline V gene lookup returns CDR1 SEHNR and CDR2 FQNEAQ (reference sequence). The V end was cut by 0 bases, the J end by 5 bases, with 7 bases between. CDR3 sequence: CASSLARGYGYTF. The CDR3 DNA follows: TGTGCCAGCAGCTTAGCACGGGGTTATGGCTACACCTTC.

The sample holds many counts of this clonotype. The chain combines TRBV28 with TRBJ2-7; tentatively, D is TRBD2 (6 bases). The CDR3 length is 15 residues. From germline, CDR1 is MDHEN and CDR2 SYDVKM. The V end lost 6 bases, the J end lost 0 bases, and 15 bases lay between the germline ends. The CDR3 spells CASRGDFQSSYEQYF. In DNA, the CDR3 is TGTGCCAGCAGGGGGGACTTCCAAAGCTCCTACGAGCAGTACTTC.

The chain couples TRBV7-6 to TRBJ2-7, with 11 positions matching TRBD2. Per germline, CDR1 SGHVS and CDR2 FNYEAQ. Trimming took 1 base from V and 5 from J; bases not matched to a gene: 10. The CDR3 loop spans 17 amino acids. Here the CDR3 reads CASSLGPALAGADEQYF. Written as DNA, the CDR3 is TGTGCCAGCAGCTTAGGTCCAGCACTAGCGGGAGCGGACGAGCAGTACTTC.

J is TRBJ1-2 and V is TRBV4-3, with TRBD1 matching 7 bases. Per the germline V gene, CDR1 is LGHNA and CDR2 is YSLEER. J gave up 7 bases and V 1 base, and 15 bases lay outside the gene matches. The CDR3 sequence is 17 residues long. This CDR3 reads CASSQGVQTGYHLGYTF. For the CDR3, the DNA is TGCGCCAGCAGCCAAGGGGTTCAGACAGGGTATCATCTTGGCTACACCTTC.

Of note for this clonotype: This may be a read error, as it is one base from a much larger clone. V and J are TRBV14 and TRBJ2-7, with D perhaps TRBD1 or TRBD2 (5 bases each). The length of the CDR3 is 12 residues. Germline CDR1 SGHDN, CDR2 FVKESK. For the CDR3, the DNA is TGTGCCAGCAGCTCGCTTAGGGACGAGCACTACTTC. Its translation: CASSSLRDEHYF.

There are a few counts of this clonotype. The V gene is TRBV7-6, the J gene TRBJ2-2, with D hard to call. The V gene lost 3 bases and the J gene lost 2 bases, with 7 bases spanning the gap. Germline assignment: CDR1 SGHVS and CDR2 FNYEAQ. The CDR3 is 14 residues long. CDR3: CASSLNINTGELFF. As DNA, the CDR3 is TGTGCCAGCAGCTTGAACATCAACACCGGGGAGCTGTTTTTT.

This clonotype was seen ten or more times. This sequence joins TRBV4-3 and TRBJ2-1, with D perhaps matching TRBD2 (5 bases). Germline CDR1 and CDR2: LGHNA and YSLEER. This CDR3 has 15 amino acids. V shed 6 bases and J shed 0 bases, with 12 bases lying between them. The CDR3 reads CASRDETSSYNEQFF. In nucleotides, the CDR3 is TGCGCCAGCAGGGACGAAACTAGCTCCTACAATGAGCAGTTCTTC.